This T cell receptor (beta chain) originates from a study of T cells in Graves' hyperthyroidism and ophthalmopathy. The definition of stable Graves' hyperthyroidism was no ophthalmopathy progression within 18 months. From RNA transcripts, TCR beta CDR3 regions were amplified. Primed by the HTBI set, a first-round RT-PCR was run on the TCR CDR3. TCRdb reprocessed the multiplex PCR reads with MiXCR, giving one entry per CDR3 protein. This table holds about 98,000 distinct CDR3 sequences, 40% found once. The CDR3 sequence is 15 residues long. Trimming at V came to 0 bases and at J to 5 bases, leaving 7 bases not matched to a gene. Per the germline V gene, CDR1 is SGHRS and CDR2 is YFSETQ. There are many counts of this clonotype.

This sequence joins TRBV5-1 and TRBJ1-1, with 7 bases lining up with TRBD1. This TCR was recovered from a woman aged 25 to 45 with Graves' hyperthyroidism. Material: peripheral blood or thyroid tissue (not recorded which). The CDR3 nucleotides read TGCGCCAGCAGCTTGGTTCTTCAGGGGGAGACTGAAGCTTTCTTT. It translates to CASSLVLQGETEAFF.